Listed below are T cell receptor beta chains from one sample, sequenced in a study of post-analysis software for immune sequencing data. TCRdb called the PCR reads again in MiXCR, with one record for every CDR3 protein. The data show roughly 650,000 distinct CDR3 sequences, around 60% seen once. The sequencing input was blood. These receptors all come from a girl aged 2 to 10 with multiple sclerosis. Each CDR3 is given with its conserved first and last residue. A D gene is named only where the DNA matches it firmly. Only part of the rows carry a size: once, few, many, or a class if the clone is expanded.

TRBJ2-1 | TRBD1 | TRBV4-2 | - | CASRPLTGEGSDGEQFF | TGTGCCAGCAGACCTCTCACAGGGGAAGGGTCAGACGGTGAGCAGTTCTTC
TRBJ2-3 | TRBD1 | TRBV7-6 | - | CASSLLQGPATDTQYF | TGTGCCAGCAGCTTATTACAGGGGCCTGCTACAGATACGCAGTATTTT
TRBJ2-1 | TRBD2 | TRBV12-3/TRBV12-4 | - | CASRETSGSSYNEQFF | TGTGCCAGCAGGGAGACTAGCGGCAGCTCCTACAATGAGCAGTTCTTC
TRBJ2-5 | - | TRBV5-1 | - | CASSQSLGPQETQYF | TGCGCCAGCAGCCAGTCCTTAGGACCTCAAGAGACCCAGTACTTC
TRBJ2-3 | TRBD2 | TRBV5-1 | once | CASSLEGTSGITQYF | TGCGCCAGCAGCTTGGAGGGGACTAGCGGGATTACGCAGTATTTT
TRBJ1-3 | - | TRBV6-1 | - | CASSGQVNSGNTIYF | TGTGCCAGCAGTGGCCAGGTGAACTCTGGAAACACCATATATTTT
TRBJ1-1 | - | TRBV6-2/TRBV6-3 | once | CASSPTMHPEAFF | TGTGCCAGCAGCCCAACAATGCACCCTGAAGCTTTCTTT
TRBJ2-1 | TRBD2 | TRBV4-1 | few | CASSQDTGASGRNEQFF | TGCGCCAGCAGCCAAGACACCGGGGCTAGCGGGAGGAATGAGCAGTTCTTC
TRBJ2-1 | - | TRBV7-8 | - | CASSYDGGGEQFF | TGTGCCAGCAGCTACGACGGGGGTGGGGAGCAGTTCTTC
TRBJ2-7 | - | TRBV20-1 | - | CSASPPNTEQYF | TGCAGTGCTTCACCCCCGAACACAGAGCAGTACTTC
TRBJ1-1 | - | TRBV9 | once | CASSVPRGEAFF | TGTGCCAGCAGCGTACCCAGGGGTGAAGCTTTCTTT